This TCR beta chain is drawn from a study of T cell responses to AZD1222 COVID-19 vaccine. Study-level points and caveats: Most donors were white British and more were female, and clonal diversity was possibly underestimated.

To note about this clone: Its antigen is as yet unknown.

Some clones are missing from TCRdb's copy, which holds only in-frame ones; the method was immunoSEQ multiplex PCR. The table records around 130,000 clones, 94% of them present only once. The sequence was collected from an adult in good health. Sequencing was performed on peripheral blood, taken on day 0 of AZD1222 vaccination.

As DNA, the CDR3 is TGTGCCAGCAGCCGGGACAGGGCTAACGAGCAGTACTTC. Its translation is CASSRDRANEQYF. This chain connects TRBV11-2 to TRBJ2-7; 9 bases match TRBD1. Germline CDR1 is SGHAT and CDR2 is FQNNGV. V lost 5 bases and J lost 5; bases outside the gene matches: 4. This CDR3 contains 13 residues.